This entry lists 32 T cell receptor beta chains sequenced from one sample in a study of blood T cell repertoires in COVID-19. Clones were read by immunoSEQ multiplex PCR, and TCRdb kept only the in-frame ones, dropping some. The sample has about 340,000 clones; about 89% are singletons. The sequencing input was peripheral blood. These receptors all come from a woman aged 45-65 years with COVID-19, enrolled during active disease.

The chain joins TRBV18 to TRBJ2-1, with 9 bases fitting TRBD1. The CDR3 is made up of 16 amino acids. In germline, CDR1 is KGHSH, CDR2 LQKENI. J lost 6 bases, V lost 4 bases, and 10 bases had no gene match. As DNA, the CDR3 is TGTGCCAGCTCACGGCTAGGAGACAGGGGGATCAATGAGCAGTTCTTC. This sequence encodes CASSRLGDRGINEQFF.

The J gene is TRBJ2-7, the V gene TRBV3-1 (or the pseudogene TRBV3-2), with TRBD1 identical over 11 bases. Losses at the gene ends were 4 bases for V and 4 bases for J; bases not matched to a gene: 6. CDR1 is LGHDT and CDR2 is YNNKEL in the germline V gene (reference sequence). The CDR3 loop spans 15 amino acids. The CDR3 region is CASSLRTGGGYEQYF. The CDR3 DNA sequence: TGTGCCAGCAGCCTTCGGACAGGGGGCGGGTACGAGCAGTACTTC.

The rearrangement uses TRBV28 and TRBJ2-7; 8 bases fit TRBD1. Trimming removed 1 base from V and 2 bases from J; junction bases left unmatched: 10. Germline V gene sequence: CDR1 MDHEN, CDR2 SYDVKM. The CDR3 loop spans 17 amino acids. The DNA of the CDR3 is TGTGCCAGCAGTTTATCTACCGGGAACAGGGGGACCTACGAGCAGTACTTC. It specifies CASSLSTGNRGTYEQYF.

This clone was counted a few times. In DNA, the CDR3 is TGCGCCAGCAGCCAACCAACTACAGGGTTTCAGCCCCAGCATTTT. Amino acid sequence: CASSQPTTGFQPQHF. The rearrangement links TRBV4-1 to TRBJ1-5; possibly TRBD1 for D (6 bases). Trimming removed 2 bases at V and 6 bases at J, with 14 bases between. Germline V gene lookup returns CDR1 MGHRA and CDR2 YSYEKL. This CDR3 contains 15 residues.

V usage is TRBV15 and J usage is TRBJ2-7; 13 bases align to TRBD2. The trim removed 3 bases at V and 4 bases at J, leaving 30 bases unmatched. The CDR3 sequence is 24 residues long. The germline CDR1 and CDR2 sequences are LNHNV and YYDKDF (reference sequence). The CDR3 DNA reads as TGTGCCACCAGCAGGGAGCACCCCGGACTAGCGGGAGTTCGCCTCACCTCGAAACAATACGAGCAGTACTTC. As protein: CATSREHPGLAGVRLTSKQYEQYF.

The chain recombines TRBV5-6 with TRBJ2-7; TRBD1 matches at 10 bases. V lost 9 bases and J lost 3; bases outside the gene matches: 6. The CDR3 is made up of 13 amino acids. Per the germline V gene, CDR1 is SGHDT and CDR2 is YYEEEE. The chain's CDR3 is CATARDRGYEQYF. CDR3 DNA sequence: TGTGCCACCGCGAGGGACAGGGGCTACGAGCAGTACTTC.

The chain carries TRBV4-1 and TRBJ1-5; D gene unclear. This CDR3 spans 16 amino acids. The germline CDR1 and CDR2 sequences are MGHRA and YSYEKL. The germline V and J ends were trimmed by 4 bases and 1 base, with 14 bases remaining between them. The CDR3 nucleotides read TGCGCCAGCAGCCCCGAGGGTCCCTTAAGCAATCAGCCCCAGCATTTT. Its protein is CASSPEGPLSNQPQHF.

The J gene is TRBJ2-1, the V gene TRBV12-3 or TRBV12-4; 7 nucleotides agree with TRBD1. The CDR3 runs to 12 residues. Trimming removed 4 bases from V and 13 bases from J; junction bases left unmatched: 7. CDR3 sequence (DNA): TGTGCCAGCAGTTATATAGGGGGCGCCCAGTTCTTC. Protein: CASSYIGGAQFF.

This clone was seen ten or more times. The chain links TRBV20-1 to TRBJ2-2; 7 nucleotides align to TRBD1. After removal of 6 bases from V and 4 bases from J, the junction contained 11 bases not matched to a gene. The CDR3 is 15 residues long. Per germline, CDR1 DFQATT and CDR2 SNEGSKA (reference sequence). The CDR3 DNA reads TGCAGTGCAAGTCAACTAGGGGGCACCACCGGGGAGCTGTTTTTT. This translates into CSASQLGGTTGELFF.

The V gene is TRBV10-1, the J gene TRBJ1-1; D is unresolved. Germline-derived CDR1 and CDR2 are WNHNN and SYGVQD (reference sequence). The CDR3 loop spans 14 amino acids. V lost 0 bases and J 1 base, leaving 6 bases between the germline ends. CDR3 protein: CASSESPGNTEAFF. CDR3 coding DNA: TGCGCCAGCAGTGAGTCCCCAGGGAACACTGAAGCTTTCTTT.

This clone was observed once. The rearrangement uses TRBV30 and TRBJ2-1, with TRBD1 identical over 9 bases. From germline, CDR1 is GTSNPN and CDR2 SVGIG (reference sequence). The CDR3 extends over 16 amino acids. V lost 2 bases, J lost 0 bases, and 5 bases stayed unmatched. The CDR3 nucleotides are TGTGCCTGGAGTACAGGGGGCAAGAGCTCCTACAATGAGCAGTTCTTC. It translates to CAWSTGGKSSYNEQFF.

This chain joins TRBV19 and TRBJ2-1, with 7 bases identical to TRBD1. This CDR3 contains 18 residues. V lost 1 base and J lost 8; bases outside the gene matches: 17. Germline CDR1 is LNHDA and CDR2 is SQIVND (reference sequence). The CDR3 loop reads CASSIGLPGQSFWDEQFF. CDR3 sequence (DNA): TGTGCCAGTAGTATAGGGCTACCGGGACAGAGTTTTTGGGATGAGCAGTTCTTC.

This chain joins TRBV6-5 and TRBJ2-7; the match to TRBD2 covers 8 bases. This CDR3 is 16 amino acids long. Germline CDR1 is MNHEY and CDR2 is SVGAGI. V lost 4 bases, J lost 3 bases, and 11 bases stayed unmatched. CDR3 loop: CASSLTAGRGVYEQYF. CDR3 nucleotide sequence: TGTGCCAGCAGTTTGACGGCAGGGCGGGGGGTCTACGAGCAGTACTTC.

This chain joins TRBV21-1 and TRBJ2-5; the table calls TRBD1, which could not be checked here. TRBV21-1 is a known pseudogene. This CDR3 spans 15 amino acids. The chain's CDR3 is CASSKRGQGPETQYF. CDR3 nucleotides: TGTGCCAGCAGCAAAAGGGGACAGGGGCCGGAGACCCAGTACTTC.

The chain carries TRBV5-6 and TRBJ2-3; 14 nucleotides align to TRBD2. The CDR3 is 18 residues long. The V and J ends lost 3 bases and 1 base, in that order; junction bases with no gene match: 7. Germline CDR1 is SGHDT and CDR2 is YYEEEE. The CDR3 reads CASSWKTSGRAGTDTQYF. CDR3 coding DNA: TGTGCCAGCAGCTGGAAGACTAGCGGGAGGGCAGGCACAGATACGCAGTATTTT.

V is TRBV24-1 and J is TRBJ2-3; 11 bases are a match to TRBD2. Looked up from germline, CDR1 is KGHDR and CDR2 is SFDVKD. The length of the CDR3 is 16 residues. The V gene end was trimmed by 4 bases and the J gene end by 4 bases; junction bases not matched to a gene: 6. In DNA, the CDR3 is TGTGCCACCAGTGACCGGCTAGCGGGAGGAGCAGATACGCAGTATTTT. Its translation is CATSDRLAGGADTQYF.

V and J are TRBV6-2 or TRBV6-3 and TRBJ2-3; 10 bases fit TRBD2. Germline trimming cut 4 bases from V and 7 bases from J; bases unmatched to any gene: 11. Per germline, CDR1 MNHEY and CDR2 SVGEGT. CDR3 length: 16 amino acids. The CDR3 is CASSSPVAGGRYTQYF. The DNA for the CDR3 is TGTGCCAGCAGTTCCCCGGTAGCGGGAGGCCGGTATACGCAGTATTTT.

The V and J genes are TRBV15 and TRBJ1-2; 7 bases agree with TRBD1. V lost 1 base to trimming and J lost 8 bases; unmatched junction nucleotides: 10. Germline-derived CDR1 and CDR2 are LNHNV and YYDKDF (reference sequence). The CDR3 loop spans 15 amino acids. As DNA, the CDR3 is TGTGCCACCAGCAGAGCTACCGGGACAGCCTCAGGCTACACCTTC. Its protein product is CATSRATGTASGYTF.

The chain couples TRBV5-4 to TRBJ2-1; 9 bases agree with TRBD1. CDR3 length: 15 amino acids. In germline, CDR1 is SGHNT, CDR2 YYREEE (reference sequence). The ends lost 4 bases at V and 3 bases at J; junction bases unmatched: 5. CDR3: CASSQDRGGYNEQFF. The CDR3 nucleotides read TGTGCCAGCAGCCAAGACAGGGGGGGCTACAATGAGCAGTTCTTC.

The CDR3 coding sequence is TGTGCCAGCTCACCACGTGACAGGGATCAAACTAACTATGGCTACACCTTC. It specifies CASSPRDRDQTNYGYTF. The chain uses TRBV18 and TRBJ1-2; 7 bases agree with TRBD1. Germline CDR1 reads KGHSH; CDR2 reads LQKENI. This CDR3 is 17 amino acids long. Trimming removed 1 base from V and 0 bases from J; junction bases left unmatched: 8.

The chain couples TRBV6-2 or TRBV6-3 to TRBJ2-2; D perhaps matches TRBD1 (5 bases). This CDR3 has 16 residues. Trimming shortened V by 4 bases and J by 0 bases, and 12 bases separated the two germline ends. Per the germline V gene, CDR1 is MNHEY and CDR2 is SVGEGT. This CDR3 reads CASSLIRAPNTGELFF. The CDR3 region has the DNA TGTGCCAGCAGTTTAATCAGGGCTCCGAACACCGGGGAGCTGTTTTTT.

The V call is TRBV19, the J call TRBJ2-7; the match to TRBD2 covers 8 bases. CDR1 is LNHDA and CDR2 is SQIVND in the germline V gene (reference sequence). V was clipped by 1 base and J by 3 bases; unmatched bases: 2. The CDR3 runs to 14 residues. DNA of the CDR3: TGTGCCAGTAGTATAGGCGGGAGGCTCTACGAGCAGTACTTC. Its translation is CASSIGGRLYEQYF.

The chain joins TRBV6-2 or TRBV6-3 to TRBJ2-1, with a weak D call TRBD2 (6 bases). This CDR3 region has 15 residues. The germline V gene encodes CDR1 MNHEY and CDR2 SVGEGT. Trimming took off 2 bases at V and 7 bases at J, with 15 bases between the two ends. Here the CDR3 reads CASSYLGTAGNEQFF. The DNA for the CDR3 is TGTGCCAGCAGTTACCTAGGGACGGCGGGGAATGAGCAGTTCTTC.

The chain recombines TRBV23-1 with TRBJ2-7; D gene uncertain. TRBV23-1 counts as an open reading frame of uncertain function. CDR3 length equals 18 residues. Deletions cut 1 base from V and 2 bases from J, with 21 bases between. CDR3 region: CASSQLIRSGTFTYEQYF. Written as DNA, the CDR3 is TGCGCCAGCAGTCAATTAATTCGTTCGGGTACGTTTACCTACGAGCAGTACTTC.

The J gene is TRBJ2-6, the V gene TRBV18, with TRBD1 identical over 10 bases. V was pared by 2 bases and J by 0 bases, with 7 bases of the junction left unmatched. The CDR3 has 19 amino acids. CDR1 is KGHSH, CDR2 LQKENI, per germline. The chain's CDR3 is CASSPLGTGAISGANVLTF. The CDR3 nucleotides are TGTGCCAGCTCACCATTGGGGACAGGGGCAATCTCTGGGGCCAACGTCCTGACTTTC.

The chain links TRBV5-5 to TRBJ1-1, with D perhaps TRBD1 (6 bases). The V end lost 0 bases, the J end lost 9 bases, and 18 bases lay between the germline ends. Germline V gene sequence: CDR1 SGHKS, CDR2 YYEKEE (reference sequence). This CDR3 region has 15 residues. The CDR3: CASSLDGQRGIKAFF. The CDR3 DNA is TGTGCCAGCAGCTTGGATGGACAGAGAGGGATTAAAGCTTTCTTT.

This chain links TRBV5-1 with TRBJ1-5, with TRBD1 matching 9 bases. In germline, CDR1 is SGHRS, CDR2 YFSETQ. V lost 5 bases to trimming and J lost 4 bases; unmatched junction nucleotides: 4. The CDR3 sequence is 14 residues long. The CDR3 DNA reads TGCGCCAGCAGTCCGGACAGGGGTAATCAGCCCCAGCATTTT. Its translation is CASSPDRGNQPQHF.

The chain employs TRBV5-8 and TRBJ1-2; D perhaps matches TRBD1 (5 bases). Between the trimmed V and J ends, which lost 2 bases and 2 bases, there was a span of 10 bases. The CDR3 is 14 amino acids. Germline V gene lookup returns CDR1 SGHTS and CDR2 YDEGEE. In nucleotides, the CDR3 is TGTGCCAGCAGCTTTTCAGGGTTCAACTATGGCTACACCTTC. It specifies CASSFSGFNYGYTF.

The rearrangement joins TRBV24-1 to TRBJ1-5, with 9 bases that match TRBD1. After removal of 7 bases from V and 0 bases from J, the junction contained 6 bases not matched to a gene. CDR1 is KGHDR and CDR2 is SFDVKD in the germline V gene. This CDR3 has 16 residues. CDR3 residues: CATSPRQGGSNQPQHF. The CDR3 DNA reads TGTGCCACCAGCCCTAGACAGGGGGGTAGCAATCAGCCCCAGCATTTT.

The V gene is TRBV3-1 (or the pseudogene TRBV3-2), the J gene TRBJ1-2; 10 nucleotides agree with TRBD1. Trimming took 4 bases from V and 8 from J; bases not matched to a gene: 4. The CDR3 totals 13 residues. Germline V CDR1 and CDR2: LGHDT, YNNKEL (reference sequence). CDR3: CASSRGQGEGYTF. DNA for the CDR3: TGTGCCAGCAGCCGAGGACAGGGGGAGGGCTACACCTTC.

The CDR3 nucleotides are TGTGCCAGCAGCCCCTTTGCGGGGGGCACAGATACGCAGTATTTT. Amino acid sequence: CASSPFAGGTDTQYF. The rearrangement joins TRBV3-1 (or the pseudogene TRBV3-2) to TRBJ2-3; 7 positions agree with TRBD2. The CDR3 is 15 amino acids. CDR1 LGHDT and CDR2 YNNKEL come from the germline V gene (reference sequence). V shed 4 bases and J 1 base; nucleotides not matched to a gene: 5.

The V and J genes are TRBV9 and TRBJ2-1, with TRBD2 matching 12 bases. The CDR3 is 16 residues long. The germline V gene encodes CDR1 SGDLS and CDR2 YYNGEE. The J segment lost 9 bases and the V segment lost 3 bases, leaving 10 bases of the junction unmatched. CDR3 nucleotide sequence: TGTGCCAGCAGCGAGGGACTAGCGGGCACGGCGGGTGAGCAGTTCTTC. Amino acid sequence: CASSEGLAGTAGEQFF.